This note documents a single T cell receptor beta chain sequence. Losses at the gene ends were 6 bases for V and 6 bases for J; bases not matched to a gene: 4. This CDR3 spans 13 amino acids. Germline V gene lookup returns CDR1 SQVTM and CDR2 ANQGSEA. The source of the sample is a study of CD8 T cells in Susac syndrome. High-throughput TCR beta sequencing covered peripheral CD8+ and CD4+ T cells. Random-hexamer reverse transcription was applied to roughly 0.5 to 1 ug RNA. The amplification used immunoSEQ multiplex PCR on TCR beta CDR3; it spanned 54 Vbeta and 13 Jbeta. TCRdb reprocessed the immunoSEQ multiplex PCR reads with MiXCR, giving one entry per CDR3 protein. The table records under 200,000 distinct CDR3 sequences, roughly 94% of them present only once.

This TCR was sampled from a human donor in good health. What was sequenced was CD4+ T cells from PBMCs. The chain uses TRBV29-1 and TRBJ1-5; TRBD1 matches at 11 bases. The CDR3 nucleotides are TGCAGCGTCCCCGGGACAGGGGGTCAGCCCCAGCATTTT. Encoded protein: CSVPGTGGQPQHF.